Sequencing of this T cell receptor beta chain was carried out in a study of T cells after yellow fever vaccination. Across the whole study: Researchers used SMART-Seq v4 Ultra Low Input to prepare fractions that had low cell numbers.

V was clipped by 0 bases and J by 6 bases, with 6 bases between them. The CDR3 extends over 13 amino acids. The germline V gene has CDR1 DFQATT and CDR2 SNEGSKA (reference sequence). This clonotype was found many times. Its specificity is unknown. A universal primer site and UMIs were added as TCR cDNA was made by 5'RACE template switching. MiXCR was run by TCRdb on the 5' RACE reads, yielding one entry per CDR3 protein. The sample consists of under 200,000 distinct CDR3 sequences, around 7.3% of them appearing once. Study results and limitations: Some clonotypes were seen in both the CD4 and the CD8 compartments. These made up a small share and likely arose from convergent recombination. The secondary response was weaker but peaked faster, day 5 versus 15.

The chain joins TRBV20-1 to TRBJ1-6; D may be TRBD1 (6 bases). The sequence came from a man aged 18 to 30 who received the YFV17D yellow fever vaccine. This specimen was CD4+ T cells sorted from PBMCs, taken 5 to 6 days after the first yellow fever vaccination. As DNA, the CDR3 is TGCAGTGCTAGAGACAGGGGTAATTCACCCCTCCACTTT. Its protein product is CSARDRGNSPLHF.